This T cell receptor (beta chain) derives from a study of T-cell memory formation after mild COVID-19. A single record per CDR3 protein comes from TCRdb applying MiXCR to the 5' RACE reads. This table has roughly 150,000 distinct CDR3 sequences, roughly 15% appearing once. The germline V and J ends were trimmed by 8 bases and 1 base, with 17 bases remaining between them. The CDR3 contains 15 residues. The chain uses TRBV12-3 or TRBV12-4 and TRBJ1-1, with a possible D match to TRBD1 (5 bases). The clonotype comes from an adult woman who had mild COVID-19 (a few samples of this study predate the infection). Cell type and time point are not known. Sequencing used PBMCs or a T cell subset sorted from them (not recorded which). CDR3 coding DNA: TGTGCCAGCGGCGGGGCTGTTGCCAGGAACACTGAAGCTTTCTTT. Its protein product is CASGGAVARNTEAFF.